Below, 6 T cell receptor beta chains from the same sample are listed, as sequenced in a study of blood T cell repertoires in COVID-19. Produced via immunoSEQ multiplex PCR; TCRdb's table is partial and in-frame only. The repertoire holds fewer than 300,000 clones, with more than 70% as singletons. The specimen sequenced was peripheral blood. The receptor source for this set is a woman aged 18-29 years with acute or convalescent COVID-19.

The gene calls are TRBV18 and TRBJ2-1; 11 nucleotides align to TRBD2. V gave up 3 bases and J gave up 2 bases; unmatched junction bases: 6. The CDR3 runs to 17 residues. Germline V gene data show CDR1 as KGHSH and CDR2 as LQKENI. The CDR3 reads CASSPSGRELTYNEQFF. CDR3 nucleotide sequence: TGTGCCAGCTCACCTAGCGGGAGGGAGCTTACCTACAATGAGCAGTTCTTC. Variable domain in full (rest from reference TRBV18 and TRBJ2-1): NAGVMQNPRHLVRRRGQEARLRCSPMKGHSHVYWYRQLPEEGLKFMVYLQKENIIDESGMPKERFSAEFPKEGPSILRIQQVVRGDSAAYFCASSPSGRELTYNEQFFGPGTRLTVL.

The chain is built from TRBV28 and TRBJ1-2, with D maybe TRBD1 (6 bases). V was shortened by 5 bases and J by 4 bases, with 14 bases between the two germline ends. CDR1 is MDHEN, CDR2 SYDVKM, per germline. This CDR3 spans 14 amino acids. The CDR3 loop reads CASSLGGVGYGYTF. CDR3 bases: TGTGCCAGCAGTCTAGGGGGGGTGGGCTATGGCTACACCTTC.

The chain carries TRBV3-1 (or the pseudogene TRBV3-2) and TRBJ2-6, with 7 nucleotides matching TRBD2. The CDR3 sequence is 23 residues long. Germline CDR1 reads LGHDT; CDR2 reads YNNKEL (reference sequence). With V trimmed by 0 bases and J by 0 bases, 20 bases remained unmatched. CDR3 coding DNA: TGTGCCAGCAGCCAAGAATTAGGGGCTACCGGGGTTGGCGGGAGCTCTGGGGCCAACGTCCTGACTTTC. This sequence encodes CASSQELGATGVGGSSGANVLTF.

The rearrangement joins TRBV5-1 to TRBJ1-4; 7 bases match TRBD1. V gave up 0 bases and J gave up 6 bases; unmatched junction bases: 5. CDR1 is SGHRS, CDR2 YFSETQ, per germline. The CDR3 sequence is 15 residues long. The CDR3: CASSLGQGSYEKLFF. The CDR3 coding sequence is TGCGCCAGCAGCTTGGGACAGGGTTCCTATGAAAAACTGTTTTTT.

The chain's CDR3 is CASSRGLAGGGETQYF. Written as DNA, the CDR3 is TGTGCCAGCAGTCGTGGACTAGCGGGAGGAGGAGAGACCCAGTACTTC. V and J are TRBV3-1 (or the pseudogene TRBV3-2) and TRBJ2-5; TRBD2 matches at 14 bases. J gave up 4 bases and V 6 bases, and 7 bases lay outside the gene matches. This CDR3 contains 16 residues. Germline assignment: CDR1 LGHDT and CDR2 YNNKEL (reference sequence).

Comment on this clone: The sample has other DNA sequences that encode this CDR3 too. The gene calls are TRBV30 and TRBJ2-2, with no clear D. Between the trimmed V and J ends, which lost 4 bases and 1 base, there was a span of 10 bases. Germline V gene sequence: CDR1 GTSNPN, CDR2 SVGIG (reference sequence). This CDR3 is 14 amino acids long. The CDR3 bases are TGTGCCTGGATTCGTCAGATGAACACCGGGGAGCTGTTTTTT. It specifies CAWIRQMNTGELFF.